This T cell receptor (beta chain) derives from a study of T cells after yellow fever vaccination. Study-wide context: Researchers used SMART-Seq v4 Ultra Low Input to prepare fractions that had low cell numbers. The study, taken as a whole, reports: Overlap between CD4 and CD8 compartments was detected for a small share of clonotypes. Most primary-vaccination clones recurred post-booster (approximately 95% CD4, around 86% CD8).

A universal primer site and UMIs were added as TCR cDNA was made by 5'RACE template switching. In TCRdb, the 5' RACE reads were re-called with MiXCR into one record per CDR3 protein. The table records around 530,000 distinct CDR3 sequences, around a sixth of them present only once. As concerns this clonotype: Its antigen is unknown.

The trim removed 4 bases at V and 0 bases at J, leaving 5 bases unmatched. The germline CDR1 and CDR2 sequences are LNHDA and SQIVND (reference sequence). The CDR3 length is 15 residues. The specimen comprised PBMCs, sampled 5 to 6 days after the first yellow fever vaccination. This sequence was found in a man younger than 35 who received the YFV17D yellow fever vaccine. This chain connects TRBV19 to TRBJ2-7; 8 bases map to TRBD1. In DNA form, the CDR3 reads TGTGCCAGTAGTAGACAGGGGTCGGCCTCCTACGAGCAGTACTTC. Translation gives CASSRQGSASYEQYF.